This T cell receptor beta chain was recorded in a study of blood T cell repertoires in COVID-19. Overall study: Some COVID-19 samples were acute and others convalescent; all came from the United States, Italy and Spain.

What the recovered Cohort 3 donors had was two negative PCRs, clearance, or symptom resolution. Data came from immunoSEQ multiplex PCR; TCRdb stores just in-frame clones and leaves some out. The table records 240,000 or so clones, around 88% of them present only once. Between the trimmed V and J ends, which lost 5 bases and 6 bases, there was a span of 11 bases. From germline, CDR1 is MDHEN and CDR2 SYDVKM. The CDR3 has 14 residues. This chain joins TRBV28 and TRBJ1-6, with D maybe TRBD1 (5 bases). The TCR originated in a man aged 40-49 years who had recovered from COVID-19. The sequenced sample was PBMCs or T cells enriched from blood (not recorded which). CDR3 residues: CASSLGHANSPLHF. The CDR3 nucleotides read TGTGCCAGCAGTCTTGGACATGCTAATTCACCCCTCCACTTT.